This note documents a single T cell receptor beta chain sequence. One end of the junction does not line up with germline, which may come from a read error. In the same sample, other DNA sequences code for this CDR3. The PCR had 60 Vbeta and 13 Jbeta primers. Repertoires were generated with immunoSEQ multiplex PCR, while TCRdb's copy carries only in-frame clones and drops some. The sample totals about 54,000 clones. The data were obtained in a study of cytomegalovirus exposure and HLA in healthy donors. Germline lookup yields CDR1 LGHNA and CDR2 YNFKEQ. The CDR3 runs 16 residues. The sequenced sample was PBMCs. The TCR originated in a woman aged 40 to 50 in good health and CMV-seronegative. The chain carries TRBV4-2 and TRBJ1-6; D not resolved. The CDR3 loop reads CASSQGWEIRDSPLHF. CDR3 sequence (DNA): TGTGCCAGCAGCCAAGGATGGGAGATTCGTGATTCACCCCTACACTTT.